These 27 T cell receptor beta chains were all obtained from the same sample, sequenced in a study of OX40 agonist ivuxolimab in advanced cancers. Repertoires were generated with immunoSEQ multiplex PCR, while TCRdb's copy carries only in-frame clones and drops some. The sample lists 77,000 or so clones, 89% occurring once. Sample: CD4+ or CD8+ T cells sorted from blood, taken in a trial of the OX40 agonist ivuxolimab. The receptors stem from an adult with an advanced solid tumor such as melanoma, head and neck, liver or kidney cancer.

The CDR3 DNA is TGTGCCAGCCTGCCCAGGGAGATGGCACACAATGAGCAGTTCTTC. Amino acids: CASLPREMAHNEQFF. V usage is TRBV6-5 and J usage is TRBJ2-1; D might be TRBD1 or TRBD2, each matching 5 bases. CDR3 length equals 15 residues. V dropped 8 bases and J dropped 5 bases, with 19 bases sitting between them. The germline V gene encodes CDR1 MNHEY and CDR2 SVGAGI.

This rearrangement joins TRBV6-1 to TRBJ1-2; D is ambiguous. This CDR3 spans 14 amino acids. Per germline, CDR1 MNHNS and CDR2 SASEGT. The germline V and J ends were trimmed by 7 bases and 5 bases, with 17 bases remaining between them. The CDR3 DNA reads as TGTGCCAGCACTGATCTAGGGTATCAGTATGGCTACACCTTC. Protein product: CASTDLGYQYGYTF.

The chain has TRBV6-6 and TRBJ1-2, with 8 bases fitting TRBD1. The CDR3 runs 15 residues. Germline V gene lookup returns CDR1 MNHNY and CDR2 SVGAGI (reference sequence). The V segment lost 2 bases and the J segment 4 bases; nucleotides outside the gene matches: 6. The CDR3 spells CASSYAWGQVYGYTF. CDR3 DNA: TGTGCCAGCAGTTACGCCTGGGGACAGGTCTATGGCTACACCTTC.

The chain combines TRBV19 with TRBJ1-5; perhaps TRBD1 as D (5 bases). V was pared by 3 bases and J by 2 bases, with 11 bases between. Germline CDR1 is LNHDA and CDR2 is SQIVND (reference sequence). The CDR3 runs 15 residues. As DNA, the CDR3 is TGTGCCAGTAGTATCTGGGGGATGGGCAATCAGCCCCAGCATTTT. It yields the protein CASSIWGMGNQPQHF.

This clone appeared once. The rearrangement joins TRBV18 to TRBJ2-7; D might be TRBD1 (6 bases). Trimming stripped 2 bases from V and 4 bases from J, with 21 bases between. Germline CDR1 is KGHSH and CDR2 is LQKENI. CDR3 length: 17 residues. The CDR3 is CASSPGPGQGPSYEQYF. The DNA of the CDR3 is TGTGCCAGCTCACCAGGTCCGGGACAAGGCCCTTCTTACGAGCAGTACTTC.

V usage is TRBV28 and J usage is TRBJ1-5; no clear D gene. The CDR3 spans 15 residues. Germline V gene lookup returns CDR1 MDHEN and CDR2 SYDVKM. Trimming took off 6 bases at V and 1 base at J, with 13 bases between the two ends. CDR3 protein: CASRPAGRSNQPQHF. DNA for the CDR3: TGTGCCAGCAGGCCAGCGGGGAGAAGCAATCAGCCCCAGCATTTT.

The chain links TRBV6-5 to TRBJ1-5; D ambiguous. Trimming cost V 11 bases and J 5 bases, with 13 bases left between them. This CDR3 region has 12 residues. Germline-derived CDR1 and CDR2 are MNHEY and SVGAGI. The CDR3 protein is CAGGRWDQPQHF. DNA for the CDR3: TGTGCCGGTGGGCGGTGGGATCAGCCCCAGCATTTT.

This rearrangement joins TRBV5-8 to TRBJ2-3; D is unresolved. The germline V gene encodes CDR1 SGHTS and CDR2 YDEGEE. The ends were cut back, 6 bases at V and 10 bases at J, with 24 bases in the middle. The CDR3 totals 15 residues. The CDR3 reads CASKIDPAGSAAQYF. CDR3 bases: TGTGCCAGCAAGATAGACCCCGCCGGGTCGGCTGCGCAGTATTTT.

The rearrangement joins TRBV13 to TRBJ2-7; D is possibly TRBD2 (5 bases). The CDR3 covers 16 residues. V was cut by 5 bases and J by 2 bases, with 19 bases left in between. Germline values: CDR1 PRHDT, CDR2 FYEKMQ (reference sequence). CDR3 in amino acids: CASSPRGVGVPYEQYF. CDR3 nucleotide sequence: TGTGCCAGCAGCCCCCGCGGAGTGGGAGTTCCCTACGAGCAGTACTTC.

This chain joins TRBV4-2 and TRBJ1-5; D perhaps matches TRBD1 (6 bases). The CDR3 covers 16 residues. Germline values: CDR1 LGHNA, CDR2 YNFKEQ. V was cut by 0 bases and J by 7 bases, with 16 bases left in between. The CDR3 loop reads CASSQDIKGGGQPQHF. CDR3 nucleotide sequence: TGTGCCAGCAGCCAAGATATAAAGGGGGGTGGGCAGCCCCAGCATTTT.

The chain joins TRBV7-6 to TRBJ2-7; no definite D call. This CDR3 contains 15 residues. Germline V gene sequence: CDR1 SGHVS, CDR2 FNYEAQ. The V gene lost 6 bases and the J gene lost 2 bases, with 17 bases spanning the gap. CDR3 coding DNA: TGTGCCAGCAGAATCGAATCCTTGCTACCCTACGAGCAGTACTTC. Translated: CASRIESLLPYEQYF.

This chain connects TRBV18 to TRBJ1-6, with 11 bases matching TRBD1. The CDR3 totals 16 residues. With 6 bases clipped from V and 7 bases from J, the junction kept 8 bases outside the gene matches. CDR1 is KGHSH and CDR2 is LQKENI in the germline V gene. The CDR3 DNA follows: TGTGCCAGCTCCCCCGAGGGGGACAGGGGGAATTCACCCCTCCACTTT. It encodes CASSPEGDRGNSPLHF. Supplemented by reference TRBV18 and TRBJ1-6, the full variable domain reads NAGVMQNPRHLVRRRGQEARLRCSPMKGHSHVYWYRQLPEEGLKFMVYLQKENIIDESGMPKERFSAEFPKEGPSILRIQQVVRGDSAAYFCASSPEGDRGNSPLHFGNGTRLTVT.

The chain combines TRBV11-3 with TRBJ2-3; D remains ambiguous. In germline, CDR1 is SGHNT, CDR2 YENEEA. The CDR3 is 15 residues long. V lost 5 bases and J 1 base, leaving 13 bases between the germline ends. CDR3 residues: CASSPGQTGTDTQYF. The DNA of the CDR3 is TGTGCCAGCAGCCCCGGGCAAACTGGCACAGATACGCAGTATTTT.

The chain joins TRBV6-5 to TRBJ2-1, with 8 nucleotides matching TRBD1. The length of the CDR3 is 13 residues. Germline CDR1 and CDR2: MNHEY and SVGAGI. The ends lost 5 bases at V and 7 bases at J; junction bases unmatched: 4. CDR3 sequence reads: CASSATGENEQFF. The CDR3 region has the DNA TGTGCCAGCAGTGCGACAGGGGAAAATGAGCAGTTCTTC.

The CDR3 reads CASRASGTGRGDEQYF. CDR3 nucleotides: TGTGCCAGCAGGGCCAGCGGGACAGGGAGAGGAGACGAGCAGTACTTC. This chain links TRBV28 with TRBJ2-7; 9 bases align to TRBD1. Germline V gene sequence: CDR1 MDHEN, CDR2 SYDVKM. V lost 6 bases to trimming and J lost 5 bases; unmatched junction nucleotides: 14. The CDR3 has 16 residues.

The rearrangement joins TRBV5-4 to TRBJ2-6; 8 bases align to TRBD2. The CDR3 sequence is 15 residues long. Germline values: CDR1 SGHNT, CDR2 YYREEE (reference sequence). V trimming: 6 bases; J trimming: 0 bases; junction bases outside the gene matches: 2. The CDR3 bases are TGTGCCAGCAAGGCGGGGGGCTCTGGGGCCAACGTCCTGACTTTC. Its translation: CASKAGGSGANVLTF.

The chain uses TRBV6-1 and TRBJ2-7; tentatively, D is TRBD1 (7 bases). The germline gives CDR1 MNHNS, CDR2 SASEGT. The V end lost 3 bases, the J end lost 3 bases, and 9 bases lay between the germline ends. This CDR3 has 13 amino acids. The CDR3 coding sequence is TGTGCCAGCAGTGACAGGGGGGACTACGAGCAGTACTTC. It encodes CASSDRGDYEQYF.

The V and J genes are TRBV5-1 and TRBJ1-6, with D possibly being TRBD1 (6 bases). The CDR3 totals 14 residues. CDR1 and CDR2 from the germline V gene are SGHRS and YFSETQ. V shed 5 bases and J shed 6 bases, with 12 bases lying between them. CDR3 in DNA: TGCGCCAGCAGTCAAGGACAGCCTAATTCACCCCTCCACTTT. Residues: CASSQGQPNSPLHF.

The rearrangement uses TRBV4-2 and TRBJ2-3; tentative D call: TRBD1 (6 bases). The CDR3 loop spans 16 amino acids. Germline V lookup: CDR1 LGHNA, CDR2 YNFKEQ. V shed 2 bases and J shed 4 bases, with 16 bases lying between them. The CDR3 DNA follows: TGTGCCAGCAGCCAACCTGGGGGCGAGGAGGCAGATACGCAGTATTTT. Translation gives CASSQPGGEEADTQYF.

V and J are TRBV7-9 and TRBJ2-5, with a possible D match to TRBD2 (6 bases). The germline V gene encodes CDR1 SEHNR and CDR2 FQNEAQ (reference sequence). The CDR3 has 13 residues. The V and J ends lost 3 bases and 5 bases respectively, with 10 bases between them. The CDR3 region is CASSFAGRETQYF. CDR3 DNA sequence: TGTGCCAGCAGCTTTGCAGGGAGGGAGACCCAGTACTTC. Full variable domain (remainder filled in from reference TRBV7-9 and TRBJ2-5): DTGVSQNPRHKITKRGQNVTFRCDPISEHNRLYWYRQTLGQGPEFLTYFQNEAQLEKSRLLSDRFSAERPKGSFSTLEIQRTEQGDSAMYLCASSFAGRETQYFGPGTRLLVL.

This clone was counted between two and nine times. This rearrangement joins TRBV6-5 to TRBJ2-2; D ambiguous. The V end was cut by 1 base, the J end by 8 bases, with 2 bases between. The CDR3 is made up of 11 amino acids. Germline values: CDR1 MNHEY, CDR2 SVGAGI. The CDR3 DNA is TGTGCCAGCAGTTACTGGGGGGAGCTGTTTTTT. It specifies CASSYWGELFF.

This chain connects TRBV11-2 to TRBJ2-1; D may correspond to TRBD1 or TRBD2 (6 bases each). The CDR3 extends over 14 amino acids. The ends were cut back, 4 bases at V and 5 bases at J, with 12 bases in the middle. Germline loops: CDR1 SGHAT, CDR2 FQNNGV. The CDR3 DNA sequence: TGTGCCAGCAGCTCCACTAGGGGGGACAATGAGCAGTTCTTC. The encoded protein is CASSSTRGDNEQFF. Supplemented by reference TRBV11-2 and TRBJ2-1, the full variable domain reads EAGVAQSPRYKIIEKRQSVAFWCNPISGHATLYWYQQILGQGPKLLIQFQNNGVVDDSQLPKDRFSAERLKGVDSTLKIQPAKLEDSAVYLCASSSTRGDNEQFFGPGTRLTVL.

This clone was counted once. CDR3 in DNA: TGTGCCAGCAGCCGGGGGGCAGGGAACACTGAAGCTTTCTTT. Its protein is CASSRGAGNTEAFF. The chain links TRBV5-6 to TRBJ1-1, with D maybe TRBD1 (6 bases). V was clipped by 4 bases and J by 1 base, with 11 bases between them. This CDR3 is 14 amino acids long. Germline V CDR1 and CDR2: SGHDT, YYEEEE.

Here the CDR3 reads CASSLTREETQYF. CDR3 in DNA: TGTGCCAGCAGCCTGACAAGAGAAGAGACCCAGTACTTC. The chain has TRBV7-3 and TRBJ2-5; D not certain. CDR3 length equals 13 residues. Germline V lookup: CDR1 SGHTA, CDR2 FQGTGA. V was clipped by 5 bases and J by 3 bases, with 10 bases between them. Full variable domain (missing parts from reference TRBV7-3 and TRBJ2-5): GAGVSQTPSNKVTEKGKYVELRCDPISGHTALYWYRQSLGQGPEFLIYFQGTGAADDSGLPNDRFFAVRPEGSVSTLKIQRTERGDSAVYLCASSLTREETQYFGPGTRLLVL.

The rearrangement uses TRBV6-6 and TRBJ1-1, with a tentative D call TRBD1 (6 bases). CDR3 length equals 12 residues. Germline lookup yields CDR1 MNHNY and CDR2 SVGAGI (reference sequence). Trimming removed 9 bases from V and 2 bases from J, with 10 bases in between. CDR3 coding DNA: TGTGCCAGTTCGACAGGAAACACTGAAGCTTTCTTT. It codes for CASSTGNTEAFF.

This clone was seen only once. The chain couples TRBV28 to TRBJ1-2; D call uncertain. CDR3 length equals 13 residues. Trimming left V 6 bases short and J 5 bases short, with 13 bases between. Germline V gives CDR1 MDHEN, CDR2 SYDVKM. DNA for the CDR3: TGTGCCAGCAGATTCTTGCTAAATTATGGCTACACCTTC. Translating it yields CASRFLLNYGYTF.

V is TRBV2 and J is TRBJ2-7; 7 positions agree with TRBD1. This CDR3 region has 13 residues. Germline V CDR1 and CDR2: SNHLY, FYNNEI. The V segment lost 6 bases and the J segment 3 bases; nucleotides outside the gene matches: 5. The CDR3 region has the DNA TGTGCCAGCAGGTTCGGACAGGTCTACGAGCAGTACTTC. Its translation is CASRFGQVYEQYF.